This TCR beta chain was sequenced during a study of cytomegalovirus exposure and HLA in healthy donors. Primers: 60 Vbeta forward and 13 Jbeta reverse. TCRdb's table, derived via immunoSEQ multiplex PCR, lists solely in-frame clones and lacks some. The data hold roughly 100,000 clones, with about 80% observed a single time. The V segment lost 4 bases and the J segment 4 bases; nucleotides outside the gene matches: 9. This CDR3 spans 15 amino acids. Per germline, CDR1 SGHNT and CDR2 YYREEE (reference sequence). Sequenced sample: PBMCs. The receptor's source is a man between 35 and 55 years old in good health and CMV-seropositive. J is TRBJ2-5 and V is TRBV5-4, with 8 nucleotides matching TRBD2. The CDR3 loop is CASSTRGAGAETQYF. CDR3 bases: TGTGCCAGCAGCACCCGGGGAGCGGGAGCAGAGACCCAGTACTTC.